The 21 T cell receptor beta chains below all came from one sample that was sequenced in a study of T cells after yellow fever vaccination. TCRdb re-called the 5' RACE reads with MiXCR, one entry per CDR3 protein. This table has around 320,000 distinct CDR3 sequences, roughly 10% appearing once. The source was CD4+ T cells sorted from PBMCs, collected 45 days after the yellow fever booster vaccination. These receptors were taken from a man aged 18 to 30 who received the YFV17D yellow fever vaccine.

There are many counts of this clonotype. This chain joins TRBV29-1 and TRBJ1-3; possibly TRBD1 for D (6 bases). V gave up 4 bases and J gave up 0 bases, with 16 bases separating them. The CDR3 covers 16 residues. Per germline, CDR1 SQVTM and CDR2 ANQGSEA. CDR3 region: CSVGKMGQHSGNTIYF. The CDR3 DNA is TGCAGCGTTGGTAAAATGGGACAACACTCTGGAAACACCATATATTTT. Full variable domain (rest looked up from reference TRBV29-1 and TRBJ1-3): SAVISQKPSRDICQRGTSLTIQCQVDSQVTMMFWYRQQPGQSLTLIATANQGSEATYESGFVIDKFPISRPNLTFSTLTVSNMSPEDSSIYLCSVGKMGQHSGNTIYFGEGSWLTVV.

This rearrangement joins TRBV7-2 to TRBJ1-1, with TRBD1 identical over 8 bases. The CDR3 has 17 amino acids. The trim removed 9 bases at V and 1 base at J, leaving 16 bases unmatched. Germline values: CDR1 SGHTA, CDR2 FQGNSA. This chain's CDR3 is CASFSRASGTGNTEAFF. Here the CDR3 DNA reads TGTGCCAGTTTCTCGCGGGCCTCCGGGACAGGGAACACTGAAGCTTTCTTT.

This clonotype was recorded a few times. J is TRBJ2-7 and V is TRBV11-2; 8 bases line up with TRBD1. The CDR3 loop spans 15 amino acids. V dropped 0 bases and J dropped 3; count of bases not matched to a gene: 4. Germline loops: CDR1 SGHAT, CDR2 FQNNGV. The CDR3 DNA reads as TGTGCCAGCAGCTTAGATCCACAGGGGGACTACGAGCAGTACTTC. Its translation: CASSLDPQGDYEQYF.

The CDR3 DNA sequence: TGCGCCAGCAGCTTGGTAGGGCAGGGAGACATTCAGTACTTC. Its translation: CASSLVGQGDIQYF. V is TRBV5-1 and J is TRBJ2-4, with D tentatively TRBD1 or TRBD2 (5 bases each). Trimming cost V 0 bases and J 8 bases, with 12 bases left between them. Germline CDR1 SGHRS, CDR2 YFSETQ. The CDR3 contains 14 residues. The variable domain in full, completed from reference TRBV5-1 and TRBJ2-4, reads KAGVTQTPRYLIKTRGQQVTLSCSPISGHRSVSWYQQTPGQGLQFLFEYFSETQRNKGNFPGRFSGRQFSNSRSEMNVSTLELGDSALYLCASSLVGQGDIQYFGAGTRLSVL.

This clonotype has a count of ten or more. This rearrangement joins TRBV7-9 to TRBJ2-1, with 9 bases aligning to TRBD1. There are 12 residues in the CDR3. The V gene's germline CDR1 is SEHNR and CDR2 FQNEAQ (reference sequence). The ends lost 3 bases at V and 11 bases at J; junction bases unmatched: 2. The CDR3 DNA reads TGTGCCAGCAGCTTGACAGGGGGGCAGCAGTTCTTC. Residues: CASSLTGGQQFF. The complete variable domain, with remaining parts taken from reference TRBV7-9 and TRBJ2-1, reads DTGVSQNPRHKITKRGQNVTFRCDPISEHNRLYWYRQTLGQGPEFLTYFQNEAQLEKSRLLSDRFSAERPKGSFSTLEIQRTEQGDSAMYLCASSLTGGQQFFGPGTRLTVL.

This clonotype occurred a few times. The V gene is TRBV3-1, the J gene TRBJ2-2; D possibly corresponds to TRBD1 (6 bases). The CDR3 loop spans 15 amino acids. Trimming left V 4 bases short and J 6 bases short, with 15 bases between. Germline CDR1 reads LGHDT; CDR2 reads YNNKEL (reference sequence). The DNA of the CDR3 is TGTGCCAGCAGCCCCAGGGGTTTTGTCGCCGGGGAGCTGTTTTTT. It specifies CASSPRGFVAGELFF.

The chain links TRBV19 to TRBJ1-2; D gene uncertain. CDR1 is LNHDA, CDR2 SQIVND, per germline (reference sequence). The CDR3 spans 13 residues. V lost 10 bases, J lost 4 bases, and 16 bases lay in between. The CDR3 DNA reads TGTGCCACCAGACTAGGCTCGGGCTATGGCTACACCTTC. Protein sequence: CATRLGSGYGYTF.

This clonotype has a handful of counts. This chain connects TRBV20-1 to TRBJ2-2; 13 bases agree with TRBD2. There are 16 residues in the CDR3. Trimming removed 2 bases from V and 5 bases from J; junction bases left unmatched: 5. Germline V gives CDR1 DFQATT, CDR2 SNEGSKA (reference sequence). The CDR3 spells CSARLTSGGLTGELFF. The CDR3 nucleotides read TGCAGTGCTAGACTGACTAGCGGGGGGCTGACCGGGGAGCTGTTTTTT.

The table lists this clonotype with many counts. V and J are TRBV27 and TRBJ1-2; perhaps TRBD1 as D (6 bases). The germline CDR1 and CDR2 sequences are MNHEY and SMNVEV (reference sequence). Trimming pared 5 bases from V and 5 bases from J, leaving 24 bases between. The CDR3 is 17 residues long. CDR3 coding DNA: TGTGCCAGCAGTGTTTCAGCAGCGGACAGCCGCTTGTATGGCTACACCTTC. Its protein is CASSVSAADSRLYGYTF.

This clonotype was found many times. This chain uses TRBV12-3 or TRBV12-4 with TRBJ2-5; perhaps TRBD2 as D (5 bases). The ends were cut back, 4 bases at V and 5 bases at J, with 11 bases in the middle. The CDR3 has 13 amino acids. In DNA, the CDR3 is TGTGCCAGCAGTTCAGCGGACGGTGAGACCCAGTACTTC. Its protein is CASSSADGETQYF.

This clonotype came up many times. This sequence joins TRBV5-1 and TRBJ2-5; unclear D gene. With 6 bases removed from V and 2 bases from J, the gap between germline ends came to 5 bases. CDR1 is SGHRS, CDR2 YFSETQ, per germline. The CDR3 is 11 amino acids. The DNA of the CDR3 is TGCGCCAGCACAGAGCAAGAGACCCAGTACTTC. Amino acids: CASTEQETQYF.

V is TRBV5-1 and J is TRBJ2-5, with D possibly TRBD2 on 5 matching bases. This CDR3 spans 13 amino acids. CDR1 SGHRS and CDR2 YFSETQ come from the germline V gene. V dropped 2 bases and J dropped 4 bases, with 9 bases sitting between them. This chain's CDR3 is CASSFDTRETQYF. For the CDR3, the DNA is TGCGCCAGCAGCTTCGATACTAGAGAGACCCAGTACTTC.

This clonotype was observed a few times. V is TRBV3-1 and J is TRBJ1-2; D unresolved. Germline CDR1 reads LGHDT; CDR2 reads YNNKEL (reference sequence). CDR3 length: 13 amino acids. The V gene lost 3 bases and the J gene lost 6 bases, with 11 bases spanning the gap. CDR3 in DNA: TGTGCCAGCAGCCAGCTCGGATCTGATGGCTACACCTTC. Translated: CASSQLGSDGYTF.

The rearrangement joins TRBV7-8 to TRBJ2-5; 9 bases agree with TRBD1. CDR1 and CDR2 (germline): SGHVS, FQNEAQ. The length of the CDR3 is 17 residues. V was pared by 6 bases and J by 3 bases, with 14 bases of the junction left unmatched. The DNA for the CDR3 is TGTGCCAGCAGGGAAAACTTCCGAACAGGGGGCGAAGAGACCCAGTACTTC. It specifies CASRENFRTGGEETQYF.

This clonotype was seen only a few times. V usage is TRBV11-2 and J usage is TRBJ2-7; no clear D. CDR1 SGHAT and CDR2 FQNNGV come from the germline V gene. V shed 1 base and J shed 4 bases, with 8 bases lying between them. The CDR3 is 13 amino acids. The CDR3 region is CASSLVRGYEQYV. CDR3 nucleotides: TGTGCCAGCAGCTTAGTACGCGGTTACGAGCAGTACGTC.

This chain uses TRBV3-1 with TRBJ2-5; D is possibly TRBD1 (6 bases). V lost 1 base and J 4 bases, leaving 13 bases between the germline ends. The germline CDR1 and CDR2 sequences are LGHDT and YNNKEL (reference sequence). This CDR3 is 15 amino acids long. CDR3 coding DNA: TGTGCCAGCAGCCAAGGGTGGGGGCAGGGAGAGACCCAGTACTTC. This gives the protein CASSQGWGQGETQYF.

The V gene is TRBV6-2 or TRBV6-3, the J gene TRBJ1-5; TRBD1 is a possible D gene (5 bases). Trimming stripped 6 bases from V and 0 bases from J, with 15 bases between. The germline V gene has CDR1 MNHEY and CDR2 SVGEGT. CDR3 length: 16 residues. CDR3 sequence (DNA): TGTGCCAGCAGCCCAGTTGTCGGGGCTAGCAATCAGCCCCAGCATTTT. Translation: CASSPVVGASNQPQHF.

J is TRBJ2-5 and V is TRBV7-9; the D is unclear. The CDR3 is 13 residues long. CDR1 SEHNR and CDR2 FQNEAQ come from the germline V gene (reference sequence). Trimming shortened V by 4 bases and J by 7 bases, and 13 bases separated the two germline ends. CDR3: CASSSTAMGTQYF. The CDR3, as DNA: TGTGCCAGCAGCTCCACGGCGATGGGGACCCAGTACTTC.

This clonotype appeared a few times. The chain carries TRBV18 and TRBJ2-5; 8 bases align to TRBD2. V was pared by 3 bases and J by 3 bases, with 3 bases of the junction left unmatched. The CDR3 is made up of 14 amino acids. Germline V lookup: CDR1 KGHSH, CDR2 LQKENI. CDR3 loop: CASSPGLVKETQYF. CDR3 DNA: TGTGCCAGCTCACCGGGACTAGTGAAAGAGACCCAGTACTTC. Looking up the rest from reference TRBV18 and TRBJ2-5 gives the full variable domain: NAGVMQNPRHLVRRRGQEARLRCSPMKGHSHVYWYRQLPEEGLKFMVYLQKENIIDESGMPKERFSAEFPKEGPSILRIQQVVRGDSAAYFCASSPGLVKETQYFGPGTRLLVL.

This clonotype was recorded a few times. This sequence joins TRBV7-2 and TRBJ1-5; no clear D. CDR3 size: 15 residues. V gave up 2 bases and J gave up 9 bases, with 17 bases separating them. CDR1 is SGHTA, CDR2 FQGNSA, per germline. CDR3 sequence reads: CASSLFSQGRRPQHF. The CDR3 DNA sequence: TGTGCCAGCAGCTTATTCTCGCAAGGCCGGAGGCCCCAGCATTTT.

The chain uses TRBV28 and TRBJ2-7; D is perhaps TRBD1 (6 bases). Germline CDR1 is MDHEN and CDR2 is SYDVKM. CDR3 length: 11 residues. V was clipped by 8 bases and J by 3 bases, with 8 bases between them. Written as DNA, the CDR3 is TGTGCCAGCGAAGGGGGCTACGAGCAGTACGTC. Translated: CASEGGYEQYV.